This TCR beta chain was obtained from a study of CD8+ T cells in alopecia areata listed by TCRdb under 2018. About the study as a whole: Treated patients were enrolled in an open-label pilot trial of oral tofacitinib at 5 to 10 mg twice daily for moderate-to-severe alopecia areata. Human TCRbeta sequencing covered scalp tissue and sorted CD4+ and CD8+ peripheral blood T cells from patchy and totalis/universalis alopecia areata patients and healthy controls. TCRbeta CDR3 regions were amplified by immunoSEQ multiplex PCR with 35 Vbeta forward and 13 Jbeta reverse primers. Clonality in the scalp was compared among normal scalp (n=4), patchy alopecia areata scalp (n=8), and alopecia totalis/universalis scalp (n=8). For the treated patients, the SALT score, which quantifies what percentage of scalp surface area is affected, served as the measure of disease severity. High-throughput TCRbeta sequencing was used to examine T cell clonal expansion in alopecia areata in both the C3H/HeJ mouse model and human patients. The RNA source kit depended on sample type: the PAXgene miRNA kit for fixed scalp, the miRNeasy kit for PBMCs, and the RNeasy kit for mouse skin. Biopsies were taken from tofacitinib-treated patients at baseline and again at 4 and 24 weeks into treatment, and several of those patients also had a later scalp biopsy. Tofacitinib was given for 6 to 18 months, followed by 6 months of follow-up off drug to assess delayed response and recurrence.

The CDR1 and CDR2 encoded by the germline V gene are MNHEY and SVGAGI. V loses 4 bases, J loses 7 bases, and the germline ends lie 20 bases apart. From the cysteine up to the phenylalanine, the CDR3 has a length of 15 residues. Here the CDR3 DNA is all that survives: 45 bases in frame from base 1. Library preparation used the immunoSEQ multiplex PCR assay. For TCR sequencing, RNA was extracted from every sample and reverse transcribed into cDNA to serve as template. SuperScript III was used to make first-strand cDNA, primed with a 2:1 mix of oligo-dT and random hexamers. A synthetic immune receptor repertoire was used to measure amplification bias, and any remaining bias was corrected computationally. As for the original processing: Raw reads were preprocessed to remove errors, and CDR3 was defined according to IMGT conventions as the region from the conserved cysteine to phenylalanine. To get clonality, Shannon entropy was normalized by log2 of the number of productive unique TCRs and the result was subtracted from 1. Scalp TCRbeta sequences were cross-referenced with sorted blood CD4 and CD8 repertoires so that the CD4 or CD8 identity of scalp clones could be inferred. Imported from immuneACCESS, the table was reduced by TCRdb to in-frame sequences with V and J called. These copies leave out some clones; in studies compared against another copy, an unresolved V gene accounts for under half, and the cause of the remainder is not known. The V and J calls and clone size come from that table; D and trimming were worked out from the DNA. The sample has around 190,000 clones on record, roughly 70% of them singletons. The ten largest clonotypes hold roughly 1.3% of the sample.

Broader findings and caveats from the paper: During tofacitinib treatment, many expanded lesional clones remained in scalp and blood, and this persistence may partly explain relapse after treatment is stopped. Unlike mouse skin, where gammadelta T cells dominate, normal human skin contains resident alphabeta T cells that get sequenced too, which complicates analysis of the scalp TCR repertoire. Compared with mice, TCR sequences shared between patients were less clear, possibly partly because of HLA diversity across the patient population. The treated cohort was small, with a single nonresponder, so links between baseline CD8+ expansion and response need larger studies. Tofacitinib significantly lowered scalp clonality and the number of expanded CD8+ clones among the top 100 scalp clones. Higher clonality and more expanded CD8+ clones were observed in lesional scalp than in normal scalp, particularly in alopecia totalis/universalis, a finding suggestive of antigenic drive.

Per the publication, the treatment or condition label means: oral pan-JAK inhibitor, 5-10 mg twice daily. Lesional scalp punch biopsies and peripheral blood were collected from alopecia areata patients. After PBMCs were isolated by density centrifugation and stained for CD3, CD4 and CD8, a FACSAria was used to sort CD4+ and CD8+ T cells. Concerning this clone: Its antigen target is currently unknown. Base qualities are not recorded, but no much larger clone differs from it by a single base.

This material consisted of CD4+ T cells sorted from blood, taken between weeks 49 and 50, from a patient treated with tofacitinib. This receptor was obtained from a human donor with alopecia areata. The sequence joins TRBV6-5 to TRBJ2-7, and TRBD1 may be the D gene, going by 5 matching bases. The CDR3 protein sequence reads: CASSFRTDPQGEQYF. The sequence in DNA is TGTGCCAGCAGTTTCCGGACGGACCCCCAGGGTGAGCAGTACTTC.